Following are 11 T cell receptor beta chains from one sample sequenced in a study of cytomegalovirus exposure and HLA in healthy donors listed by TCRdb under 2017. Library method: the immunoSEQ multiplex PCR assay. The multiplex PCR relied on a mix of 60 forward primers for TCR Vbeta segments and 13 reverse primers for TCR Jbeta segments. Entries here come from immuneACCESS through TCRdb and include only in-frame sequences with V and J called. Some clones fail to appear in such tables; in the studies checked, an unresolved V gene covers under half of the shortfall, and the cause of the remainder is unknown. Counted in this sample were approximately 130,000 clones; just over 70% of them appeared once. The ten largest clones add up to over 2% of the sample. What was sequenced was PBMCs. The receptor set was obtained from a woman aged 55-69 years in good health and CMV-seropositive.

V is TRBV4-1 and J is TRBJ2-1; a weak D match, TRBD1 (5 bases). Germline V gene lookup returns CDR1 MGHRA and CDR2 YSYEKL. V was clipped by 4 bases and J by 4 bases, with 8 bases between them. The CDR3 loop spans 13 amino acids. The CDR3 DNA reads TGCGCCAGCAGCCTATGGACATACAATGAGCAGTTCTTC. It translates to CASSLWTYNEQFF.

This clone has a handful of counts. The chain has TRBV9 and TRBJ1-6; 10 bases match TRBD1. This CDR3 has 17 residues. The junction had 10 bases not matched to a gene; V was cut back by 0 bases and J by 10 bases. CDR1 and CDR2 (germline): SGDLS, YYNGEE. The CDR3 DNA follows: TGTGCCAGCAGCGTAGGTTCGCGGGACAGGGGTAAATCACCCCTCCACTTT. Its translation: CASSVGSRDRGKSPLHF.

This clone came up a few times. V usage is TRBV12-5 and J usage is TRBJ2-5, with 15 bases aligning to TRBD2. CDR3 length: 16 amino acids. J lost 5 bases, V lost 6 bases, and 7 bases had no gene match. CDR1 and CDR2 from the germline V gene are LGHNT and FRNRAP. The CDR3 DNA sequence: TGTGCTAGTGGGACGGGACTAGCGGGGGGAAGGGAGACCCAGTACTTC. Translating it yields CASGTGLAGGRETQYF.

The rearrangement links TRBV11-3 to TRBJ2-1; 10 nucleotides agree with TRBD1. The CDR3 runs 14 residues. Germline V CDR1 and CDR2: SGHNT, YENEEA. The ends lost 3 bases at V and 5 bases at J; junction bases unmatched: 1. The CDR3: CASSLGQGNNEQFF. The CDR3 bases are TGTGCCAGCAGCTTGGGACAGGGGAACAATGAGCAGTTCTTC.

Here the CDR3 reads CASSTMGGWQETQYF. As DNA, the CDR3 is TGCGCCAGCAGCACCATGGGGGGGTGGCAAGAGACCCAGTACTTC. The J gene is TRBJ2-5, the V gene TRBV5-1; 7 bases line up with TRBD2. V shed 4 bases and J 2 bases; nucleotides not matched to a gene: 8. Germline CDR1 reads SGHRS; CDR2 reads YFSETQ. CDR3 length: 15 amino acids.

The sample holds one count of this clone. V usage is TRBV5-1 and J usage is TRBJ2-1; 10 nucleotides agree with TRBD2. Trimming took 4 bases from V and 6 from J; bases not matched to a gene: 10. CDR3 length: 16 amino acids. The germline CDR1 and CDR2 sequences are SGHRS and YFSETQ. The CDR3 loop is CASSPPVVAGGNEQFF. CDR3 bases: TGCGCCAGCAGCCCCCCGGTAGTAGCGGGGGGCAATGAGCAGTTCTTC.

On this clone: The same CDR3 is also encoded by other DNA sequences in this sample. The CDR3 region is CASSEGQGRTEAFF. The CDR3 region has the DNA TGTGCCAGCAGTGAAGGACAGGGGAGAACTGAAGCTTTCTTT. The rearrangement uses TRBV2 and TRBJ1-1; 8 bases are shared with TRBD1. The CDR3 contains 14 residues. After removal of 1 base from V and 5 bases from J, the junction contained 3 bases not matched to a gene. From germline, CDR1 is SNHLY and CDR2 FYNNEI.

The chain has TRBV20-1 and TRBJ2-1; D perhaps matches TRBD1 (6 bases). CDR1 is DFQATT and CDR2 is SNEGSKA in the germline V gene (reference sequence). V was trimmed by 6 bases and J by 7 bases, leaving 10 bases between them. CDR3 length: 11 amino acids. CDR3 loop: CSAQGRNEQFF. CDR3 DNA: TGCAGTGCCCAGGGGCGGAATGAGCAGTTCTTC.

The chain is built from TRBV10-1 and TRBJ1-3; D perhaps matches TRBD1 (6 bases). CDR3 length: 16 amino acids. Germline CDR1 is WNHNN and CDR2 is SYGVQD (reference sequence). Trimming took 5 bases from V and 2 from J, leaving 16 bases between them. The CDR3 bases are TGCGCCAGCAGTAGGCAGGGGAACCCACCTGGAAACACCATATATTTT. Protein product: CASSRQGNPPGNTIYF.

This chain links TRBV5-6 with TRBJ1-6; the D is unclear. The CDR3 is 12 amino acids. The germline gives CDR1 SGHDT, CDR2 YYEEEE. V was shortened by 0 bases and J by 14 bases, with 9 bases between the two germline ends. As DNA, the CDR3 is TGTGCCAGCAGCTTGGCGACGGGGTCCCTCCACTTT. Translating gives CASSLATGSLHF.

The V gene is TRBV10-3, the J gene TRBJ2-1; D may be TRBD1 (6 bases). The CDR3 has 15 amino acids. The V gene's germline CDR1 is ENHRY and CDR2 SYGVKD. The V end lost 3 bases, the J end lost 0 bases, and 9 bases lay between the germline ends. CDR3 loop: CAISEVTGSYNEQFF. CDR3 sequence (DNA): TGTGCCATCAGTGAAGTGACAGGCTCCTACAATGAGCAGTTCTTC.